Below, 11 T cell receptor beta chains from the same sample are listed, as sequenced in a study of shared clonotypes between healthy human individuals. TCRdb's copy holds only in-frame clones and misses some; the assay was immunoSEQ multiplex PCR. The table has some 1.4 million clones, roughly 96% seen once. The specimen sequenced was naive CD4+ T cells sorted from blood. Subset noted: CD45RA+ positively selected. Receptors were obtained from a man aged 30 to 39 in good health.

In DNA, the CDR3 is TGTGCCAGCAGTCAGGCGATGAACACCGGGGAGCTGTTTTTT. Protein sequence: CASSQAMNTGELFF. The chain recombines TRBV6-6 with TRBJ2-2; D call uncertain. This CDR3 spans 14 amino acids. Germline CDR1 is MNHNY and CDR2 is SVGAGI (reference sequence). The germline V and J ends were trimmed by 5 bases and 1 base, with 8 bases remaining between them.

J is TRBJ1-5 and V is TRBV19; TRBD1 is a possible D gene (6 bases). Germline loops: CDR1 LNHDA, CDR2 SQIVND (reference sequence). This CDR3 has 15 residues. V was cut by 7 bases and J by 2 bases, with 15 bases left in between. The CDR3 nucleotides read TGTGCCAGTATGCCCAGGAGACAGGGCAATCAGCCCCAGCATTTT. The encoded protein is CASMPRRQGNQPQHF. Supplemented by reference TRBV19 and TRBJ1-5, the full variable domain reads DGGITQSPKYLFRKEGQNVTLSCEQNLNHDAMYWYRQDPGQGLRLIYYSQIVNDFQKGDIAEGYSVSREKKESFPLTVTSAQKNPTAFYLCASMPRRQGNQPQHFGDGTRLSIL.

This chain connects TRBV19 to TRBJ2-2; no definite D call. The CDR3 loop spans 17 amino acids. CDR1 is LNHDA, CDR2 SQIVND, per germline (reference sequence). With 5 bases removed from V and 2 bases from J, the gap between germline ends came to 18 bases. CDR3 bases: TGTGCCAGTAGTCCCCTGGGGTCCATCTCTAACACCGGGGAGCTGTTTTTT. This gives the protein CASSPLGSISNTGELFF. Combining the CDR3 with reference TRBV19 and TRBJ2-2 gives the whole variable domain DGGITQSPKYLFRKEGQNVTLSCEQNLNHDAMYWYRQDPGQGLRLIYYSQIVNDFQKGDIAEGYSVSREKKESFPLTVTSAQKNPTAFYLCASSPLGSISNTGELFFGEGSRLTVL.

The chain joins TRBV11-2 to TRBJ2-2; D uncertain. The CDR3 extends over 16 amino acids. Germline loops: CDR1 SGHAT, CDR2 FQNNGV. V was trimmed by 2 bases and J by 1 base, leaving 11 bases between them. CDR3 residues: CASSLLLPMNTGELFF. The CDR3 DNA sequence: TGTGCCAGCAGCTTATTGCTTCCCATGAACACCGGGGAGCTGTTTTTT.

The genes are TRBV4-2 and TRBJ2-3; either TRBD1 or TRBD2 may supply D (6 bases each). The V end was cut by 4 bases, the J end by 2 bases, with 13 bases between. The CDR3 runs 15 residues. Germline V gene lookup returns CDR1 LGHNA and CDR2 YNFKEQ. The chain's CDR3 is CASSLTGADTDTQYF. The DNA for the CDR3 is TGTGCCAGCAGCCTTACGGGGGCTGACACAGATACGCAGTATTTT.

The chain combines TRBV23-1 with TRBJ2-1; possibly TRBD2 for D (6 bases). TRBV23-1 is classed as an ORF, of uncertain function. The CDR3 has 17 amino acids. Trimming took 6 bases from V and 2 from J, leaving 20 bases between them. CDR3 loop: CASSQQKTGETYNEQFF. For the CDR3, the DNA is TGCGCCAGCAGCCAACAGAAGACGGGGGAAACCTACAATGAGCAGTTCTTC.

The rearrangement joins TRBV11-3 to TRBJ2-3, with 12 bases fitting TRBD2. The junction had 8 bases not matched to a gene; V was cut back by 4 bases and J by 6 bases. CDR1 and CDR2 (germline): SGHNT, YENEEA. The CDR3 is 16 amino acids. The CDR3 sequence: CASSSGPLAGGDTQYF. CDR3 in DNA: TGTGCCAGCAGCTCTGGACCCCTAGCGGGAGGGGATACGCAGTATTTT.

V is TRBV5-1 and J is TRBJ2-3; tentative D call: TRBD1 (5 bases). Per germline, CDR1 SGHRS and CDR2 YFSETQ. The CDR3 totals 16 residues. Trimming stripped 4 bases from V and 5 bases from J, with 20 bases between. CDR3 in DNA: TGCGCCAGCAGCATGGGCCAGGGCCGTTTAGGAGATACGCAGTATTTT. It is translated as CASSMGQGRLGDTQYF.

The chain carries TRBV9 and TRBJ2-1; 14 bases map to TRBD2. The CDR3 loop spans 15 amino acids. Germline trimming cut 2 bases from V and 7 bases from J; bases unmatched to any gene: 2. Germline lookup yields CDR1 SGDLS and CDR2 YYNGEE. The CDR3 DNA follows: TGTGCCAGCAGCGTTGGGACTAGCGGGAGAAATGAGCAGTTCTTC. It encodes CASSVGTSGRNEQFF.

The table lists this clone with a count of one. This chain uses TRBV27 with TRBJ1-2; the D gene is possibly TRBD1 (6 bases). Germline CDR1 MNHEY, CDR2 SMNVEV (reference sequence). CDR3 length: 15 residues. V shed 4 bases and J shed 8 bases, with 20 bases lying between them. CDR3: CASSSRYRDRRGYTF. Written as DNA, the CDR3 is TGTGCCAGCAGTTCCCGATACAGGGACCGCCGGGGCTACACCTTC.

The chain combines TRBV9 with TRBJ2-7, with TRBD2 matching 7 bases. The V gene end was trimmed by 2 bases and the J gene end by 6 bases; junction bases not matched to a gene: 5. Germline-derived CDR1 and CDR2 are SGDLS and YYNGEE. This CDR3 has 13 residues. The CDR3 here is CASSVGGVGEQYF. In DNA, the CDR3 is TGTGCCAGCAGCGTTGGGGGGGTTGGCGAGCAGTACTTC.